What follows are 7 T cell receptor beta chains derived from one specimen sequenced in a study of blood T cell repertoires in COVID-19. Measured with immunoSEQ multiplex PCR; TCRdb has only the in-frame clones, and not every one. The data contain tens of thousands of clones, 74% of them singletons. The specimen was peripheral blood. Receptors were obtained from a woman aged 80 or older with acute or convalescent COVID-19.

This rearrangement joins TRBV5-1 to TRBJ2-3; 8 bases fit TRBD1. This CDR3 region has 15 residues. With 4 bases clipped from V and 0 bases from J, the junction kept 4 bases outside the gene matches. CDR1 and CDR2 from the germline V gene are SGHRS and YFSETQ. CDR3 protein: CASSHRDRSTDTQYF. The CDR3, as DNA: TGCGCCAGCAGCCACCGGGACAGGAGCACAGATACGCAGTATTTT.

The chain employs TRBV9 and TRBJ2-3, with unresolved D. Germline V gene data show CDR1 as SGDLS and CDR2 as YYNGEE. CDR3 length: 12 residues. V was shortened by 3 bases and J by 5 bases, with 7 bases between the two germline ends. This chain's CDR3 is CASSALLDTQYF. The CDR3 DNA sequence: TGTGCCAGCAGCGCACTTCTAGATACGCAGTATTTT.

V and J are TRBV10-3 and TRBJ1-1; tentatively, D is TRBD1 (6 bases). The CDR3 sequence is 15 residues long. The germline V gene has CDR1 ENHRY and CDR2 SYGVKD. The V gene lost 2 bases and the J gene lost 2 bases, with 12 bases spanning the gap. CDR3 protein: CAISEALDSNTEAFF. CDR3 nucleotides: TGTGCCATCAGTGAGGCATTGGACAGCAACACTGAAGCTTTCTTT.

The chain links TRBV20-1 to TRBJ2-7; 12 bases align to TRBD2. The CDR3 sequence is 17 residues long. CDR1 DFQATT and CDR2 SNEGSKA come from the germline V gene (reference sequence). V lost 3 bases and J lost 6; bases outside the gene matches: 15. The CDR3 sequence is CSASMLAGGPGGSEQYF. DNA for the CDR3: TGCAGTGCTAGTATGCTAGCGGGAGGGCCGGGGGGATCCGAGCAGTACTTC.

The V and J genes are TRBV28 and TRBJ2-3; weak D call: TRBD2 (7 bases). This CDR3 comprises 16 residues. V was shortened by 4 bases and J by 1 base, with 15 bases between the two germline ends. Germline loops: CDR1 MDHEN, CDR2 SYDVKM. CDR3: CASSSRGAEGTDTQYF. CDR3 DNA: TGTGCCAGCAGTTCCCGGGGGGCAGAAGGCACAGATACGCAGTATTTT.

The V gene is TRBV28, the J gene TRBJ2-7; 7 nucleotides line up with TRBD2. Germline CDR1 and CDR2: MDHEN and SYDVKM. The CDR3 consists of 11 residues. Unmatched junction bases numbered 3, after V lost 7 bases and J lost 6 bases. The CDR3 coding sequence is TGTGCCAGCACCCGGACTAGCGAGCAGTACTTC. It specifies CASTRTSEQYF.

This rearrangement joins TRBV28 to TRBJ1-5; TRBD1 matches at 9 bases. The V and J ends lost 10 bases and 11 bases, in that order; junction bases with no gene match: 15. Looked up from germline, CDR1 is MDHEN and CDR2 is SYDVKM. This CDR3 spans 14 amino acids. DNA for the CDR3: TGTGCCACCCTTTTCGGGACAGGGTGGATTTCCCAGCATTTT. Its translation: CATLFGTGWISQHF.